This T cell receptor (beta chain) was sequenced during a study of identical twins. Findings of the study overall: Whereas memory repertoires showed no such difference, abundant cord blood beta clonotypes carried fewer insertions. Model-predicted out-of-frame TCR alpha sharing fell below observed values in monozygotic twins. Conclusions leaned on cross-sectional statistical analysis and did not track the same donors over time.

A single record per CDR3 protein comes from TCRdb applying MiXCR to the 5' RACE reads. This sample has about 150,000 distinct CDR3 sequences, with 3% to 4% found just once. This clonotype was seen many times. Its antigen is as yet unknown. The germline CDR1 and CDR2 sequences are LNHNV and YYDKDF (reference sequence). V lost 8 bases, J lost 6 bases, and 12 bases lay in between. The CDR3 has 12 amino acids. The sequenced sample was memory T cells sorted from blood. This clonotype was sampled from a man younger than 35 in good health. The chain carries TRBV15 and TRBJ2-3; D is uncertain. Written as DNA, the CDR3 is TGTGCCACCGCAAGTGGGATGGATACGCAGTATTTT. This codes for CATASGMDTQYF.